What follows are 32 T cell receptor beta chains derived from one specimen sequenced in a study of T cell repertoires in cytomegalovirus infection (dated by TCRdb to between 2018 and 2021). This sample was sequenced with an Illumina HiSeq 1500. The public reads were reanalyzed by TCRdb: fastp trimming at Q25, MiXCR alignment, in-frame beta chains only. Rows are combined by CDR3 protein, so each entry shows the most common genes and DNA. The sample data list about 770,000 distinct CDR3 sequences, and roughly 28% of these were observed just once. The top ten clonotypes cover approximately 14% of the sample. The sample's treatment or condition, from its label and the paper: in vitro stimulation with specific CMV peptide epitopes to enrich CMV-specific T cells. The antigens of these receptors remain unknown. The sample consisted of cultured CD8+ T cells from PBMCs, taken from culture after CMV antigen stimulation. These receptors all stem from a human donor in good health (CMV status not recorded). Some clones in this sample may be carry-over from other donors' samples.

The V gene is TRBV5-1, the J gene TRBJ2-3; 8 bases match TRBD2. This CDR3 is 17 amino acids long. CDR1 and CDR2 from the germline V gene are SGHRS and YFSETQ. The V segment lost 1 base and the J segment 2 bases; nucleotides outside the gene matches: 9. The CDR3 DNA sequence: TGCGCCAGCAGCTTGTATAGGGCACTAGCGGACACAGATACGCAGTATTTT. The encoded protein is CASSLYRALADTDTQYF.

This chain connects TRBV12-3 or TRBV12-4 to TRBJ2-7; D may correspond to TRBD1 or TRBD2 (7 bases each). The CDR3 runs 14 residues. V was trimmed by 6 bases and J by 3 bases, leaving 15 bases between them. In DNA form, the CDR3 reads TGTGCCAGCAGCAGGGGGGGGTTGGGCTACGAGCAGTACGTC. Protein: CASSRGGLGYEQYV.

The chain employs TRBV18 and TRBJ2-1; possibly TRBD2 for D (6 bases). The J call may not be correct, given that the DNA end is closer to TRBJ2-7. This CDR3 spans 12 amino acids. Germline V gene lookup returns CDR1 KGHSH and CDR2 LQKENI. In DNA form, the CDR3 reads TGTGCCAGCTCCCGGGGGTACAATGAGCAGTACTTC. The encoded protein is CASSRGYNEQYF.

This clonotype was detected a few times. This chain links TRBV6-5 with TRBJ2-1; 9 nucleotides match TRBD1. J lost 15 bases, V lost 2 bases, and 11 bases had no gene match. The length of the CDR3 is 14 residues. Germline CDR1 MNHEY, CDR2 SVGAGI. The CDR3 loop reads CASSYDPGTGKAFF. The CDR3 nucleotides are TGTGCCAGCAGTTACGACCCGGGGACAGGGAAAGCGTTCTTC.

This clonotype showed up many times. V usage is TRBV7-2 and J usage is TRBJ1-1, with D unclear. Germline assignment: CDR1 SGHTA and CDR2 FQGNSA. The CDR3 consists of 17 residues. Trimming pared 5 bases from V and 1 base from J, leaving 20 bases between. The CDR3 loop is CASSPRGWARQNTEAFF. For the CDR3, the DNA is TGTGCCAGCAGCCCCCGAGGATGGGCGAGGCAGAACACTGAAGCTTTCTTT.

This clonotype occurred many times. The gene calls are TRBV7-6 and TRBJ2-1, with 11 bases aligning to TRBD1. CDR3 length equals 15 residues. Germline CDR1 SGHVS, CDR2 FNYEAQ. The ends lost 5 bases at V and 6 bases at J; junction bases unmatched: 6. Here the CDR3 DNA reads TGTGCCAGCAGCAACGGACAGGGGGCTTTCAATGAGCAGTTCTTC. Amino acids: CASSNGQGAFNEQFF.

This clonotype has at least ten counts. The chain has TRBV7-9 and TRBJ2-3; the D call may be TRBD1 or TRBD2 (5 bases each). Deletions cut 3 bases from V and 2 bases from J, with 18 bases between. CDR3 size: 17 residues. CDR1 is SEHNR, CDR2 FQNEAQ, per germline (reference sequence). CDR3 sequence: CASSFPPGRMTTDTQYF. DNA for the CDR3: TGTGCCAGCAGCTTTCCCCCGGGACGGATGACCACAGATACGCAGTATTTT.

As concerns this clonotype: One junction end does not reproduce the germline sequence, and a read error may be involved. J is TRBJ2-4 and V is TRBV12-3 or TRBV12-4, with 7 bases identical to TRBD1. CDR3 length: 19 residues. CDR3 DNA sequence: TGTGCCAGGAGTTTATCCCCAACGAGACAGGGACGAGCCAAAAACATTCAGTACTTC. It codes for CARSLSPTRQGRAKNIQYF.

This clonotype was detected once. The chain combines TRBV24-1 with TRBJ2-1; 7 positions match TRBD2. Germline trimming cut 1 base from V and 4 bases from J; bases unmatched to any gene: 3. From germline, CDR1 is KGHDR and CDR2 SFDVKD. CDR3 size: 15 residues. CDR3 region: CATSDLGRGYNEQFF. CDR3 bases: TGTGCCACCAGTGATTTAGGGCGGGGGTACAATGAGCAGTTCTTC.

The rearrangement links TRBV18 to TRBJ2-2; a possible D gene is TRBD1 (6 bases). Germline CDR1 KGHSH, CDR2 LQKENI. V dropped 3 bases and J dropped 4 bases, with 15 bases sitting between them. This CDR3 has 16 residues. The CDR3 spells CASSPLPDSPTGELFF. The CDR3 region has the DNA TGTGCCAGCTCACCCCTTCCGGACAGCCCCACCGGGGAGCTGTTTTTT.

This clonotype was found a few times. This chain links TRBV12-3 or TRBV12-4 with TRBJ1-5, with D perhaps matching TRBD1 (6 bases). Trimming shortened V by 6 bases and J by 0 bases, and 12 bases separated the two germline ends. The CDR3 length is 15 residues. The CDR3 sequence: CASRGQRHSNQPQHF. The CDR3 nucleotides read TGTGCCAGCAGAGGACAGAGGCATAGCAATCAGCCCCAGCATTTT.

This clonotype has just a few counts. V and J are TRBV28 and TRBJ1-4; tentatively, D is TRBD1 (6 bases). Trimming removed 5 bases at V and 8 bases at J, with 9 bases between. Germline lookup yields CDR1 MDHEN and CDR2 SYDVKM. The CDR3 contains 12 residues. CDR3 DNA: TGTGCCAGCAGTGGGCAGGGGGAAAAACTGTTTTTT. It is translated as CASSGQGEKLFF. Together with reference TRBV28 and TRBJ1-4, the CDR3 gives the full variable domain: DVKVTQSSRYLVKRTGEKVFLECVQDMDHENMFWYRQDPGLGLRLIYFSYDVKMKEKGDIPEGYSVSREKKERFSLILESASTNQTSMYLCASSGQGEKLFFGSGTQLSVL.

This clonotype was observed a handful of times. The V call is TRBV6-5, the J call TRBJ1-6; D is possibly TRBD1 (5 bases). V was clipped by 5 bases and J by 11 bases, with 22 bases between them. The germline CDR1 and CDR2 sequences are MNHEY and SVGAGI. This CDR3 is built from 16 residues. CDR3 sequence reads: CASSPSPLPGMAPLHF. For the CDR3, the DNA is TGTGCCAGCAGTCCTTCTCCGCTTCCAGGGATGGCACCCCTCCACTTT.

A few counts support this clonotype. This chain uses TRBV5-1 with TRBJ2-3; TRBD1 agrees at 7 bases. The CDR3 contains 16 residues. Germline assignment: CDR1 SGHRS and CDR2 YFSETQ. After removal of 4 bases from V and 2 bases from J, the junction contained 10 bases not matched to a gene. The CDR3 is CASSRTGAGPTDTQYF. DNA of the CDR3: TGCGCCAGCAGCAGGACAGGCGCAGGTCCCACAGATACGCAGTATTTT. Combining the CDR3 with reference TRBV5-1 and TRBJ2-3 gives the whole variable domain KAGVTQTPRYLIKTRGQQVTLSCSPISGHRSVSWYQQTPGQGLQFLFEYFSETQRNKGNFPGRFSGRQFSNSRSEMNVSTLELGDSALYLCASSRTGAGPTDTQYFGPGTRLTVL.

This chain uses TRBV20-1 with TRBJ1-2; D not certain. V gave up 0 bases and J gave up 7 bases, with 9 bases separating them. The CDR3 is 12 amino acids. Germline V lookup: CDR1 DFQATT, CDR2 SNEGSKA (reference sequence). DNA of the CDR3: TGCAGTGCTAGAGATGGCGGGGTTGGCTACACCTTC. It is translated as CSARDGGVGYTF.

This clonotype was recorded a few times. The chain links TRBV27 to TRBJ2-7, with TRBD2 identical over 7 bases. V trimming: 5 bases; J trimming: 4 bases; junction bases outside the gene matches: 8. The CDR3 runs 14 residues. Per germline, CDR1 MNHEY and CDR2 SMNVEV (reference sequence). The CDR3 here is CASSVWGLNYEQYF. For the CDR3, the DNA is TGTGCCAGCAGTGTCTGGGGACTAAATTACGAGCAGTACTTC.

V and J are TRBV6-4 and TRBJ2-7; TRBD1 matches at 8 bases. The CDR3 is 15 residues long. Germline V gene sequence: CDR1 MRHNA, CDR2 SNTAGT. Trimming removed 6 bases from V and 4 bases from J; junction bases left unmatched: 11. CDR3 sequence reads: CASSLQGTGPYEQYF. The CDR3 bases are TGTGCCAGCAGCCTACAGGGGACAGGACCTTACGAGCAGTACTTC.

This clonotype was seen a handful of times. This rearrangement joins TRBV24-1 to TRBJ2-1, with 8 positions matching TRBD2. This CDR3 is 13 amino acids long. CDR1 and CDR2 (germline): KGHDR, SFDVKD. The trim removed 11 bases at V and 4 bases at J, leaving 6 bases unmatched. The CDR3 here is CASSGGEYNEQFF. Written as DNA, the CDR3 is TGTGCCAGCAGCGGGGGCGAGTACAATGAGCAGTTCTTC.

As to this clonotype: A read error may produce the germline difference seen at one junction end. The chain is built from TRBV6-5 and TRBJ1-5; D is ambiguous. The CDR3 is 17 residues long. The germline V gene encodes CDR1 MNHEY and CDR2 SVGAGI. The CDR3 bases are TGTGCCAGCAGGTACTTCCGTGACGGAGCAGCTTATCAGCCCCAGCATTTT. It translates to CASRYFRDGAAYQPQHF.

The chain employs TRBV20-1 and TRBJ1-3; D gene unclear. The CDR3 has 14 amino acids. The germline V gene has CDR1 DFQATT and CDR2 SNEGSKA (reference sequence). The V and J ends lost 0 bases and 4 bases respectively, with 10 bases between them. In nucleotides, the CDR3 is TGCAGTGCTAGAGATGCGGGGTGGGGAAACACCATATATTTT. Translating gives CSARDAGWGNTIYF.

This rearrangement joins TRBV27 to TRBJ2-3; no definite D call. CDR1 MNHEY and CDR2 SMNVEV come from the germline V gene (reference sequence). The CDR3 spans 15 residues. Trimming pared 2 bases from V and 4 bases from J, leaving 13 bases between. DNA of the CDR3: TGTGCCAGCAGTTTAATAGTGGCGAGCGCAGATACGCAGTATTTT. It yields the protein CASSLIVASADTQYF.

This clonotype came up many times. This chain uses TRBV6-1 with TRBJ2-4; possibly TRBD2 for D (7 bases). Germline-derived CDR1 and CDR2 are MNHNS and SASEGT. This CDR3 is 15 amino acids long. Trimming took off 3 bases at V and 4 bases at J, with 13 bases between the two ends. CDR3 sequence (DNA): TGTGCCAGCAGTGACGACGGGGGGCGGAAAAACATTCAGTACTTC. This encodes CASSDDGGRKNIQYF.

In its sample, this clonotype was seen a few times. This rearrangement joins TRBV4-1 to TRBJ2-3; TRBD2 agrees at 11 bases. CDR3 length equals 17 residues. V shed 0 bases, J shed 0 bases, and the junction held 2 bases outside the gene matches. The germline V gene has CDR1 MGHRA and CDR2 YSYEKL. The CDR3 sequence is CASSQEASGGSTDTQYF. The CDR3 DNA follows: TGCGCCAGCAGCCAAGAGGCTAGCGGGGGGAGCACAGATACGCAGTATTTT.

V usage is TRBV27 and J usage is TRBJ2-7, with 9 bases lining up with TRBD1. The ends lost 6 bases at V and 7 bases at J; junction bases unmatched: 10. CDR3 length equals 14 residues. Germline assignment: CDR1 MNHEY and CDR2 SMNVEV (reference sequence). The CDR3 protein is CASSSPGQGPEQYF. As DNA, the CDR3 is TGTGCCAGCAGCAGTCCGGGACAGGGCCCGGAGCAGTACTTC.

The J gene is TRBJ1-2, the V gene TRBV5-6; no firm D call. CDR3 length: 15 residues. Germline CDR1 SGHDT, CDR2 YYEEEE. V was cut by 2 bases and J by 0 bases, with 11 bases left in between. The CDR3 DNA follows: TGTGCCAGCAGCTTTCGAACAGTATCTAACTATGGCTACACCTTC. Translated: CASSFRTVSNYGYTF.

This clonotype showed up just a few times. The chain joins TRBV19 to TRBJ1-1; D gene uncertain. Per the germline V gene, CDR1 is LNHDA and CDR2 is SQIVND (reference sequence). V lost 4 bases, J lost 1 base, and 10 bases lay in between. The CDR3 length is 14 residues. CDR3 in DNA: TGTGCCAGTAGTACAGGATATCCGAACACTGAAGCTTTCTTT. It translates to CASSTGYPNTEAFF.

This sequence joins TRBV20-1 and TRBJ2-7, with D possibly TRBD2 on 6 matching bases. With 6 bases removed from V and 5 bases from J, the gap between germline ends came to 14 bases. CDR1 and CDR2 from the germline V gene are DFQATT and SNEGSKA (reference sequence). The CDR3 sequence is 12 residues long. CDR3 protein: CSALGLQNEQYF. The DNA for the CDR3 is TGCAGTGCCCTGGGACTCCAAAACGAGCAGTACTTC.

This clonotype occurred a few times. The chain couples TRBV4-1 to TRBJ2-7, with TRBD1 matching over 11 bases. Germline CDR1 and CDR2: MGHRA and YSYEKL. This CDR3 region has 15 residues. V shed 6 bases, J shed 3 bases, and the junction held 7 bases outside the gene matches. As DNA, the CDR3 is TGCGCCAGCAGTCAAACCGGGACAGGGGGCTACGAGCAGTACTTC. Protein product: CASSQTGTGGYEQYF.

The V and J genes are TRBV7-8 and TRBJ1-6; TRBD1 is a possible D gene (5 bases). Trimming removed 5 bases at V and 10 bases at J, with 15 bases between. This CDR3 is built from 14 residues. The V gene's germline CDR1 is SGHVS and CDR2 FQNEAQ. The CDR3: CASSITGTRSPLHF. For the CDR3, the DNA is TGTGCCAGCAGCATTACAGGTACACGATCACCCCTCCACTTT. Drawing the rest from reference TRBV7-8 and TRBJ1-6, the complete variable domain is GAGVSQSPRYKVAKRGQDVALRCDPISGHVSLFWYQQALGQGPEFLTYFQNEAQLDKSGLPSDRFFAERPEGSVSTLKIQRTQQEDSAVYLCASSITGTRSPLHFGNGTRLTVT.

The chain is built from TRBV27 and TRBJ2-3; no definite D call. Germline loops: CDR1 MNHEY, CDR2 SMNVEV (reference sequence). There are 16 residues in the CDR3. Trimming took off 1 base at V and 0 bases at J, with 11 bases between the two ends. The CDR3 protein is CASSLFRQASTDTQYF. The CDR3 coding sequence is TGTGCCAGCAGTTTATTCCGGCAGGCAAGCACAGATACGCAGTATTTT.

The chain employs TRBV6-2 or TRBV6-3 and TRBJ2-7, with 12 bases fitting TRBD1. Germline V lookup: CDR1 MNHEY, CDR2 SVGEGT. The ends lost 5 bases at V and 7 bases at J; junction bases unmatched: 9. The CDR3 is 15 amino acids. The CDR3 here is CASSTSGTGGREQYV. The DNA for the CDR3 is TGTGCCAGCAGTACTTCCGGGACAGGGGGCCGGGAGCAGTACGTC.

The CDR3 region is CASSRPGQGFQTQYF. In DNA, the CDR3 is TGTGCCAGCAGTCGTCCGGGACAGGGTTTCCAGACCCAGTACTTC. J is TRBJ2-5 and V is TRBV27, with 9 positions matching TRBD1. Per germline, CDR1 MNHEY and CDR2 SMNVEV (reference sequence). This CDR3 is 15 amino acids long. V lost 5 bases and J lost 6; bases outside the gene matches: 10.